These T cell receptor beta chains were read from a single sample in a study of OX40 agonist ivuxolimab in advanced cancers. Only in-frame clones appear in the TCRdb table, and some are missing; sequencing was by immunoSEQ multiplex PCR. The sample lists 100,000 or so clones; around nine tenths were seen once. Sample: CD4+ or CD8+ T cells sorted from blood, taken in a trial of the OX40 agonist ivuxolimab. Receptors were obtained from an adult with an advanced solid tumor such as melanoma, head and neck, liver or kidney cancer. Both conserved end residues are part of each CDR3. Fields, in order: CDR3 DNA, CDR3 protein, D gene, J gene, V gene, clone size, CDR3 length. A D gene is named only where the DNA matches it firmly. Where a row states a size, it is once, few, many or the class of an expanded clone; other rows omit it.

TGTGCCAGCAGCGGGTGGGGTGAAGCTTTCTTT	CASSGWGEAFF	-	TRBJ1-1	TRBV28	-	11
TGCAGCGCCCGAGGGCCGGGCACAGATACGCAGTATTTT	CSARGPGTDTQYF	-	TRBJ2-3	TRBV29-1	-	13
TGTGCCAGCAGCTACCGGGCAGCGAATTCACCCCTCCACTTT	CASSYRAANSPLHF	-	TRBJ1-6	TRBV5-6	-	14
TGTGCCAGTAGTCTTGACCGTACAGGGGGGCGCGGATATGGCTACACCTTC	CASSLDRTGGRGYGYTF	TRBD1	TRBJ1-2	TRBV19	-	17
TGTGCCAGCAGTTCAGGACAGGGCGACGGCTATGGCTACACCTTC	CASSSGQGDGYGYTF	TRBD1	TRBJ1-2	TRBV28	-	15
TGTGCCAGCAGTTTCCGGGAATTTAGGTCCGCGAACACTGAAGCTTTCTTT	CASSFREFRSANTEAFF	-	TRBJ1-1	TRBV28	-	17
TGCGCCAGCAGCTTGGCCGAGACAGGGTGGAATTCACCCCTCCACTTT	CASSLAETGWNSPLHF	TRBD1	TRBJ1-6	TRBV5-1	-	16
TGCGCCAGCAGCTTAGCTAGCACCCTAGACAATGAGCAGTTCTTC	CASSLASTLDNEQFF	-	TRBJ2-1	TRBV5-1	-	15
TGTGCCAGTAGAAAGGGTTTAGCTTTCTTT	CASRKGLAFF	-	TRBJ1-1	TRBV19	-	10
TGTGCCAGCAGCTTTAGATCAGGTCACGGGGAGCAGTACTTC	CASSFRSGHGEQYF	-	TRBJ2-7	TRBV5-6	-	14
TGTGCCAGCAGCTTTACGGTGGTACAAGAGACCCAGTACTTC	CASSFTVVQETQYF	-	TRBJ2-5	TRBV7-2	-	14
TGTGCCAGCAGTTACTCGGACAGGGGCACTGAAGCTTTCTTT	CASSYSDRGTEAFF	TRBD1	TRBJ1-1	TRBV6-6	-	14
TGTGCCAGCAGGGCGGACAGCGATGAGCAGTTCTTC	CASRADSDEQFF	-	TRBJ2-1	TRBV6-1	-	12
TGTGCCAGCAGCCGCACCGGACTAGGAGACTACGAGCAGTACTTC	CASSRTGLGDYEQYF	TRBD2	TRBJ2-7	TRBV5-5	-	15
TGTGCCAGCAGCCCGGCGGGAGCGGGAGTGGAGGAGACCCAGTACTTC	CASSPAGAGVEETQYF	TRBD2	TRBJ2-5	TRBV7-9	-	16
TGTGCCAGCAGCCGGGACCGGGGTGGCTACACCTTC	CASSRDRGGYTF	-	TRBJ1-2	TRBV7-9	-	12
TGCGCCAGGGATCAGGGGAGGAACACTGAAGCTTTCTTT	CARDQGRNTEAFF	-	TRBJ1-1	TRBV5-1	-	13
TGTGCCAGCGGGGCCGGCCCCTACGAGCAGTACTTC	CASGAGPYEQYF	-	TRBJ2-7	TRBV2	-	12
TGTGCCAGCAGCTTAGTAGGGGGGTCTGGCTACACCTTC	CASSLVGGSGYTF	-	TRBJ1-2	TRBV7-8	-	13
TGTGCCAGCAGCCAAGGGGCCGGGACTAGCGGCCGCACAGATACGCAGTATTTT	CASSQGAGTSGRTDTQYF	TRBD2	TRBJ2-3	TRBV4-2	-	18
TGTGCCAGCAGTGGAGACTACTTCCGACATCATGCCACCTTC	CASSGDYFRHHATF	-	TRBJ1-2	TRBV2	few	14
TGTGCCAGCACCTTTTCATCCGGACAGCAAGAGACCCAGTACTTC	CASTFSSGQQETQYF	-	TRBJ2-5	TRBV7-2	-	15
TGTGCCAGTAGTACCATCGGGACAGGAGGAGAGACCCAGTACTTC	CASSTIGTGGETQYF	TRBD1	TRBJ2-5	TRBV19	-	15
TGTGCCAGTAGATTCTCATACAGGGAGAACACTGAAGCTTTCTTT	CASRFSYRENTEAFF	-	TRBJ1-1	TRBV19	-	15
TGTGCCAGCAGTGCCCCGGGGGAACCCCTCCACTTT	CASSAPGEPLHF	-	TRBJ1-6	TRBV6-6	-	12
TGTGCCAGCAGCTTAGCGCTCTCGGCGGAGACCCAGTACTTC	CASSLALSAETQYF	-	TRBJ2-5	TRBV7-9	-	14
TGTGCCAGCAGCTTAGTTGCGGGGACTAGCGGGCCCTACGAGCAGTACTTC	CASSLVAGTSGPYEQYF	TRBD2	TRBJ2-7	TRBV11-1	-	17
TGTGCCAGCAGCCTCCTGGGGGTAACTAATCAGCCCCAGCATTTT	CASSLLGVTNQPQHF	-	TRBJ1-5	TRBV5-6	-	15
TGTGCCAGCACGGTGGGCCAGCAAGAGACCCAGTACTTC	CASTVGQQETQYF	-	TRBJ2-5	TRBV28	-	13
TGTGCCAGCAGGCGGGCGGGACAGGGTAAAACTGAAGCTTTCTTT	CASRRAGQGKTEAFF	TRBD1	TRBJ1-1	TRBV27	-	15
TGTGCCAGCAGTCCAGGGGTGGCGGTGGGCTACACCTTC	CASSPGVAVGYTF	-	TRBJ1-2	TRBV7-9	few	13
TGTGCCAGCAGTTTATGGAGGGCGGGGGACACTGAAGCTTTCTTT	CASSLWRAGDTEAFF	-	TRBJ1-1	TRBV28	-	15
TGTGCCAGCAGCGCCAAAAGCACAGATACGCAGTATTTT	CASSAKSTDTQYF	-	TRBJ2-3	TRBV5-6	-	13
TGTGCCAGCAGCCCCGGAGGGAGCATGGAGACCCAGTACTTC	CASSPGGSMETQYF	-	TRBJ2-5	TRBV9	-	14
TGTGCCAGCAGTGAAGCTTTGACTAGCGGGAGCGGAGATACGCAGTATTTT	CASSEALTSGSGDTQYF	TRBD2	TRBJ2-3	TRBV6-1	-	17
TGTGCCAGCAGCGTAGCGGGACTAGCGAACACCGGGGAGCTGTTTTTT	CASSVAGLANTGELFF	TRBD2	TRBJ2-2	TRBV9	-	16
TGTGCCAGCAGTGAAGCAGCGGGAGGCTACAATGAGCAGTTCTTC	CASSEAAGGYNEQFF	TRBD2	TRBJ2-1	TRBV6-1	-	15
TGCGCCAGCAGCTTGGATTCAGCCAATTCTCCCCAGCATTTT	CASSLDSANSPQHF	-	TRBJ1-5	TRBV5-1	few	14
TGTGCCAGTGGGCCCGGAGATCAGCCCCAGCATTTT	CASGPGDQPQHF	-	TRBJ1-5	TRBV28	-	12
TGTGCCAGCCCCGGACAGATAAAAAACATTCAGTACTTC	CASPGQIKNIQYF	-	TRBJ2-4	TRBV6-1	-	13
TGTGCCAGCACCCTACCCGGACAGCCGAACACTGAAGCTTTCTTT	CASTLPGQPNTEAFF	-	TRBJ1-1	TRBV5-5	once	15
TGTGCCAGCAGCTTACTTGCCGGGGAGCTGTTTTTT	CASSLLAGELFF	-	TRBJ2-2	TRBV7-6	-	12
TGCAGCGTTGGGGGTAGCGGCTACGGCGGGGAGCTGTTTTTT	CSVGGSGYGGELFF	-	TRBJ2-2	TRBV29-1	-	14
TGTGCCTGGAGTGTAGGTGGTGAGCAGTTCTTC	CAWSVGGEQFF	-	TRBJ2-1	TRBV30	-	11
TGTGCCAGCTGGCTAACAGGCACAGATACGCAGTATTTT	CASWLTGTDTQYF	-	TRBJ2-3	TRBV5-4	-	13
TGTGCCAGCAGTGAAAGGGCGATGAACACTGAAGCTTTCTTT	CASSERAMNTEAFF	-	TRBJ1-1	TRBV6-1	-	14
TGTGCCAGCTCCAACCCACTAGCAGGCACAGATACGCAGTATTTT	CASSNPLAGTDTQYF	-	TRBJ2-3	TRBV2	-	15
TGTGCCAGCAGCGATTATACAACTAATGAAAAACTGTTTTTT	CASSDYTTNEKLFF	-	TRBJ1-4	TRBV5-6	once	14
TGTGCCAGCAGTGTGGGGACAGCGTGGAACACTGAAGCTTTCTTT	CASSVGTAWNTEAFF	TRBD1	TRBJ1-1	TRBV6-6	-	15
TGTGCCAGCAGCTTATTAGGGACAAGGTCCCCGAGAGAAGCTTTCTTT	CASSLLGTRSPREAFF	-	TRBJ1-1	TRBV7-2	-	16